This T cell receptor beta chain was obtained from a study of blood T cell repertoires in COVID-19. Original processing notes: Estimation of nucleated cell counts was performed using reference gene primer amplification. The repertoire was sequenced with immunoSEQ multiplex PCR; TCRdb's copy has only in-frame clones and lacks some. The V and J calls and clone size were taken over from that table, and D and trimming were inferred from the DNA. The sample lists some 260,000 clones, approximately 91% occurring once. This CDR3 has 17 amino acids. V lost 0 bases, J lost 2 bases, and 8 bases stayed unmatched. CDR1 and CDR2 (germline): LGHNA, YNFKEQ.

Sequencing was performed on peripheral blood. This chain uses TRBV4-2 with TRBJ2-5; 8 bases line up with TRBD2. The receptor was derived from a woman in her twenties or thirties with acute or convalescent COVID-19. In DNA, the CDR3 is TGTGCCAGCAGCCAAGATCGGCTAGCGGGTGCTCAAGAGACCCAGTACTTC. Amino acids: CASSQDRLAGAQETQYF.